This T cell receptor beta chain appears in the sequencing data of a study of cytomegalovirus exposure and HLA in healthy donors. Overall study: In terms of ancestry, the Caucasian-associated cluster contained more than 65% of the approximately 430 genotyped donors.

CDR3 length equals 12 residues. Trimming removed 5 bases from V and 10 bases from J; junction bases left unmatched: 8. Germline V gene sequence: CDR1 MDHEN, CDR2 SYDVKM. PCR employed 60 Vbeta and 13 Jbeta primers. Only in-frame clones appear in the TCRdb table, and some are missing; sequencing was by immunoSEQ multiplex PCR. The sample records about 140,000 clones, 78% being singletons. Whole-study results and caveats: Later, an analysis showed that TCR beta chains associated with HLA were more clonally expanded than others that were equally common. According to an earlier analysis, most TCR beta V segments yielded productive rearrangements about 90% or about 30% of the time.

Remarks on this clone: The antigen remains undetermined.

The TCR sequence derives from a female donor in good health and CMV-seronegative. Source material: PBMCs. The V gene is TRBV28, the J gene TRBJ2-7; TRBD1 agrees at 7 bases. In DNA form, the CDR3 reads TGTGCCAGCAGTACAAGACAGGGCGCACAGTACTTC. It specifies CASSTRQGAQYF. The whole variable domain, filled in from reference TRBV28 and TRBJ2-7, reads DVKVTQSSRYLVKRTGEKVFLECVQDMDHENMFWYRQDPGLGLRLIYFSYDVKMKEKGDIPEGYSVSREKKERFSLILESASTNQTSMYLCASSTRQGAQYFGPGTRLTVT.